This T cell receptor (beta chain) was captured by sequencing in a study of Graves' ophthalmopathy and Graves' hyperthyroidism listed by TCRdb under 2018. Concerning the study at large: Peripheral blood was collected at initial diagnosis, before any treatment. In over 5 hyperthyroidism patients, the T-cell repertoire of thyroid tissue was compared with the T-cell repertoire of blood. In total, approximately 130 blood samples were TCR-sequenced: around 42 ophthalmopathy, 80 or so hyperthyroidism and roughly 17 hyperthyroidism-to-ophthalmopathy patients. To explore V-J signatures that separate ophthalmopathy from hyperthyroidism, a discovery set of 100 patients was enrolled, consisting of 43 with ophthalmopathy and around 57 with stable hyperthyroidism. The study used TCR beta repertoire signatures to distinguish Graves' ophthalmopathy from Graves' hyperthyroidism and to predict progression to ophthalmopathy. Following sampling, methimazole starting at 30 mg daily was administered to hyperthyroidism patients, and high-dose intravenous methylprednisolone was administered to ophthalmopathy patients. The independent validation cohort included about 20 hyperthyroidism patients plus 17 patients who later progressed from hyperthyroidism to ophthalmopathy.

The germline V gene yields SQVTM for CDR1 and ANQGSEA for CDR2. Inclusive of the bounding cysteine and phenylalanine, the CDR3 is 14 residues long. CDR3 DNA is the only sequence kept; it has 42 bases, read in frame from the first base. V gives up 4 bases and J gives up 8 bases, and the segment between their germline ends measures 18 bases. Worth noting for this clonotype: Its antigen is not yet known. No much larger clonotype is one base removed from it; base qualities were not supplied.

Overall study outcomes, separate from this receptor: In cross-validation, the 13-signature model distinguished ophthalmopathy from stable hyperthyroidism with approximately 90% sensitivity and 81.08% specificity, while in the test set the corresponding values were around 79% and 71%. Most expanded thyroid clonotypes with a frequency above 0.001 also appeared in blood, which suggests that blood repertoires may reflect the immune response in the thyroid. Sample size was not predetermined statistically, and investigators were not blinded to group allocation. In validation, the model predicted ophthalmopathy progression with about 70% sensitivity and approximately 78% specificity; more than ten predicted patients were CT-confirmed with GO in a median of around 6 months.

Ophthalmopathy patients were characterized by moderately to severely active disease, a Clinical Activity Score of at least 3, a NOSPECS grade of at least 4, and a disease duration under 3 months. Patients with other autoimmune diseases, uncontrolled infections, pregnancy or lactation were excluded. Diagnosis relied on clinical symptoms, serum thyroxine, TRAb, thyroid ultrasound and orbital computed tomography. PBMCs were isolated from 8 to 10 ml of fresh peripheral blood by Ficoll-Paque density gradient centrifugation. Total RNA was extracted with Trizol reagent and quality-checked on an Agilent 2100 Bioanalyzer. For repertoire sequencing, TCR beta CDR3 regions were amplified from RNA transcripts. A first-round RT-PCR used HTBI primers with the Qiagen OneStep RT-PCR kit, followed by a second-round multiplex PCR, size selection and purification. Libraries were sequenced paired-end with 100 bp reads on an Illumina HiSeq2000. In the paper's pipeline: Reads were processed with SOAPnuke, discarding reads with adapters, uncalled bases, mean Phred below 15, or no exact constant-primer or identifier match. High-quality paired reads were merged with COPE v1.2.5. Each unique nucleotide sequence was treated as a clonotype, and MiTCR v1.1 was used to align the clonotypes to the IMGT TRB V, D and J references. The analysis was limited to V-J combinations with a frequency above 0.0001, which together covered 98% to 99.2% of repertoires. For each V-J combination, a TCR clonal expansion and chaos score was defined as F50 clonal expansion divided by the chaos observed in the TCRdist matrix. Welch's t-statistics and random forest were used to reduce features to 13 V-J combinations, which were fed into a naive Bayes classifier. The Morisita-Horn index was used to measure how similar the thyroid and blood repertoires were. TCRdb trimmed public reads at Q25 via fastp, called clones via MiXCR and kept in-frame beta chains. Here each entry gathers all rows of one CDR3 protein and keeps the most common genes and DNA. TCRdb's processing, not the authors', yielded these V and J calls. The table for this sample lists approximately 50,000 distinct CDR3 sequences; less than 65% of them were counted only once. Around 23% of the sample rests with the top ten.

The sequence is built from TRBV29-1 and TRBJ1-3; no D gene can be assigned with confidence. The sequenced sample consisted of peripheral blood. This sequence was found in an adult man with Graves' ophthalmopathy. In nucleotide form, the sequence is TGCAGCGTTGTAGTGGATAACTATGGCTACACCATATATTTT. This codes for CSVVVDNYGYTIYF.